This T cell receptor beta chain was identified during a study of shared clonotypes between healthy human individuals. Study-wide results and limits: Naive CD4 clonotypes overlapped across a handful of donors at approximately 5.5%.

About this clone itself: Its target is unknown.

At the deep level, the assay was run. Each PCR replicate from the sorted subsets contained about 200 ng DNA, which is some 31,000 T cell genomes. Original handling: From ImmunoSEQ came sequences covering only the junction and carrying no quality scores, so filtering differed. Generated by immunoSEQ multiplex PCR, the TCRdb table keeps only in-frame clones and is missing some. V and J calls plus clone size are reproduced from that table; the DNA served to infer D and trimming. The profile shows 150,000 to 200,000 clones, about 93% of them singletons. Germline values: CDR1 KGHSH, CDR2 LQKENI. This CDR3 is 14 amino acids long. Between the trimmed V and J ends, which lost 0 bases and 1 base, there was a span of 6 bases.

This rearrangement joins TRBV18 to TRBJ1-1, with D hard to call. Specimen: naive CD4+ T cells sorted from blood. The subset: CD45RA+ positively selected. This sequence was found in a young woman in good health. The CDR3 here is CASSPPHGNTEAFF. CDR3 sequence (DNA): TGTGCCAGCTCACCACCGCACGGGAACACTGAAGCTTTCTTT.